Listed below are T cell receptor beta chains from one sample, sequenced in a study of early T cells in non-severe SARS-CoV-2 infection. TCRdb called the 5' RACE reads again in MiXCR, with one record for every CDR3 protein. The repertoire holds fewer than 60,000 distinct CDR3 sequences, with roughly a tenth as singletons. Specimen: whole blood, collected at baseline. The receptors derive from an adult who was a healthcare worker with PCR-confirmed SARS-CoV-2 infection or an uninfected control (not recorded which). CDR3s include the opening cysteine and the closing phenylalanine or tryptophan. The D gene is left open where the match is weak. Size is omitted from some rows. Given values are once, few, many or a class for expanded clones.

>TRBV20-1|TRBJ2-1|TRBD2|few
CSARGGRRLAAGNEQFF
TGCAGTGCTAGAGGAGGTCGGAGACTAGCCGCGGGCAATGAGCAGTTCTTC
>TRBV10-3|TRBJ2-1|TRBD2|.
CAISESTGLAPSSTYNEQFF
TGTGCCATCAGTGAGTCGACGGGACTAGCCCCGTCGAGCACCTACAATGAGCAGTTCTTC
>TRBV10-3|TRBJ2-3|.|few
CAISESGRYTDTQYF
TGTGCCATCAGTGAGTCGGGAAGATACACAGATACGCAGTATTTT
>TRBV24-1|TRBJ1-5|.|many
CATSDSGTAINQPQHF
TGTGCCACCAGTGATTCCGGGACGGCAATCAATCAGCCCCAGCATTTT
>TRBV20-1|TRBJ2-7|.|few
CSARDVGRSAYEQYF
TGCAGTGCTAGAGATGTTGGGAGATCGGCCTACGAGCAGTACTTC
>TRBV5-6|TRBJ2-7|TRBD2|few
CASSLDSSGGHISYEQYF
TGTGCCAGCAGCTTGGATTCTAGCGGGGGGCATATTTCCTACGAGCAGTACTTC
>TRBV3-1|TRBJ2-3|.|few
CASSQKPPLDGNTQYF
TGTGCCAGCAGCCAAAAACCACCCCTGGACGGTAATACGCAGTATTTT
>TRBV5-1|TRBJ2-1|TRBD2|.
CASTERGHSGSLVDEQFF
TGCGCCAGCACCGAAAGAGGCCATAGCGGGAGCTTGGTCGATGAGCAGTTCTTC
>TRBV28|TRBJ2-7|.|.
CASSGSLEQYF
TGTGCCAGCAGCGGAAGCCTCGAGCAGTACTTC
>TRBV3-1|TRBJ2-7|TRBD1|.
CASSLAGTGTEEQYF
TGTGCCAGCAGCCTGGCCGGGACAGGGACTGAAGAGCAGTACTTC
>TRBV7-2|TRBJ2-1|.|many
CASSLGPDPSYNEQFF
TGTGCCAGCAGCTTAGGTCCAGACCCGTCCTACAATGAGCAGTTCTTC
>TRBV5-4|TRBJ1-2|.|.
CASSLGRGTSLEGYTF
TGTGCCAGCAGCTTGGGCAGGGGTACTTCGTTGGAGGGCTACACCTTC
>TRBV27|TRBJ1-2|.|.
CASSYSWDNYGYTF
TGTGCCAGCAGTTACAGCTGGGATAACTATGGCTACACCTTC
>TRBV11-2|TRBJ2-3|TRBD2|.
CASGRGRHTDTQYF
TGTGCCAGCGGCCGCGGGAGGCACACAGATACGCAGTATTTT
>TRBV5-1|TRBJ2-5|TRBD1|.
CASSFDREETQYF
TGCGCCAGCAGCTTCGACAGGGAAGAGACCCAGTACTTC
>TRBV20-1|TRBJ2-7|.|many
CSATFDHEQYF
TGCAGTGCCACTTTTGACCACGAGCAGTACTTC
>TRBV11-2|TRBJ2-7|.|few
CASSPLHVTYEQYF
TGTGCCAGCAGCCCATTACACGTCACCTACGAGCAGTACTTC
>TRBV9|TRBJ2-1|.|few
CASSVRTDPNEQFF
TGTGCCAGCAGCGTCCGGACAGACCCTAATGAGCAGTTCTTC
>TRBV7-2|TRBJ2-3|.|.
CASSLDRGGDTQYF
TGTGCCAGCAGCTTAGATAGGGGCGGAGATACGCAGTATTTT
>TRBV3-1|TRBJ2-2|TRBD1|few
CASSQTTGGSHGELFF
TGTGCCAGCAGCCAGACGACAGGGGGCTCCCACGGGGAGCTGTTTTTT
>TRBV11-3|TRBJ1-1|.|.
CASSDEMNTEAFF
TGTGCCAGCAGCGACGAGATGAACACTGAAGCTTTCTTT
>TRBV28|TRBJ2-7|TRBD2|few
CASEPGTSFREQYF
TGTGCCAGCGAGCCCGGGACTAGCTTTCGCGAGCAGTACTTC
>TRBV28|TRBJ1-4|.|many
CASSRGGEKLFF
TGTGCCAGCAGCAGGGGTGGTGAAAAACTGTTTTTT
>TRBV24-1|TRBJ2-7|TRBD1|few
CATSDSQPGQGEQYF
TGTGCCACCAGTGACTCCCAACCTGGACAGGGGGAGCAGTACTTC
>TRBV2|TRBJ1-5|TRBD1|.
CASNGQGGGNQPQHF
TGTGCCAGCAATGGACAGGGCGGCGGCAATCAGCCCCAGCATTTT
>TRBV5-8|TRBJ2-7|.|.
CASRNIPSGGNEQYF
TGTGCCAGCAGAAACATACCCAGTGGGGGGAACGAGCAGTACTTC
>TRBV5-8|TRBJ1-4|.|many
CASSLGGEEKLFF
TGTGCCAGCAGCTTGGGGGGGGAAGAAAAACTGTTTTTT
>TRBV7-2|TRBJ2-7|TRBD1|many
CASKKDWDRGYEQYF
TGTGCCAGCAAAAAGGACTGGGACAGAGGTTACGAGCAGTACTTC
>TRBV24-1|TRBJ2-3|.|.
CATSEGNLGTDTQYF
TGTGCCACCAGTGAGGGGAATTTGGGGACAGATACGCAGTATTTT
>TRBV20-1|TRBJ2-1|TRBD1|few
CSARGLGTGYINEQFF
TGCAGTGCTAGAGGTCTGGGGACAGGGTATATTAATGAGCAGTTCTTC
>TRBV11-2|TRBJ2-5|TRBD2|.
CASSFQRGKQETQYF
TGTGCCAGCAGCTTCCAGCGGGGAAAACAAGAGACCCAGTACTTC
>TRBV7-9|TRBJ1-2|.|few
CASSLEVRYLGQTSNYGYTF
TGTGCCAGCAGCTTAGAAGTGAGGTACCTAGGACAAACGAGTAACTATGGCTACACCTTC
>TRBV6-2/TRBV6-3|TRBJ2-1|.|.
CASRPPGDPTFNEQFF
TGTGCCAGCCGCCCGCCCGGGGACCCCACTTTCAATGAGCAGTTCTTC
>TRBV28|TRBJ2-2|TRBD2|few
CASSPAEIPGGGTGELFF
TGTGCCAGCAGCCCTGCCGAGATCCCCGGCGGGGGCACCGGGGAGCTGTTTTTT
>TRBV29-1|TRBJ2-6|.|.
CSVARGGANVLTF
TGCAGCGTTGCCCGGGGAGGGGCCAACGTCCTGACTTTC
>TRBV20-1|TRBJ2-7|.|.
CSANREIKSYKQYF
TGCAGTGCCAACAGGGAAATTAAGTCCTACAAGCAGTACTTC
>TRBV9|TRBJ2-3|TRBD1|.
CASSPGTGRSFTDTQYF
TGTGCCAGCAGCCCAGGGACAGGGAGGTCGTTCACAGATACGCAGTATTTT
>TRBV12-3/TRBV12-4|TRBJ1-1|.|.
CASSLKRGGTEAFF
TGTGCCAGCAGTTTGAAAAGGGGAGGTACTGAAGCTTTCTTT
>TRBV4-2|TRBJ2-2|.|.
CASSQDQWTGELFF
TGTGCCAGCAGCCAAGATCAGTGGACCGGGGAGCTGTTTTTT
>TRBV13|TRBJ2-7|TRBD2|.
CASSLGTSFEQYF
TGTGCCAGCAGCTTAGGGACTAGCTTCGAGCAGTACTTC
>TRBV12-3/TRBV12-4|TRBJ2-1|.|many
CASSFIGDSYNEQFF
TGTGCCAGCAGTTTTATAGGGGATTCCTACAATGAGCAGTTCTTC
>TRBV7-8|TRBJ2-5|.|medium-sized
CASSLNPPGLGETQYF
TGTGCCAGCAGCTTAAACCCTCCGGGACTTGGAGAGACCCAGTACTTC
>TRBV6-2/TRBV6-3|TRBJ1-1|.|.
CASSYSSNTEAFF
TGTGCCAGCAGTTACTCCAGCAACACTGAAGCTTTCTTT
>TRBV6-6|TRBJ2-3|.|.
CASSPHSTDTQYF
TGTGCCAGCAGCCCCCATAGCACAGATACGCAGTATTTT
>TRBV7-2|TRBJ2-1|TRBD2|many
CASSARTSGNNEQFF
TGTGCCAGCAGCGCCCGGACTAGCGGTAATAATGAGCAGTTCTTC
>TRBV19|TRBJ2-3|.|.
CASRHVSTDTQYF
TGTGCCAGCAGGCACGTATCCACAGATACGCAGTATTTT
>TRBV12-3/TRBV12-4|TRBJ2-3|TRBD2|many
CASSRSTGTSGAF
TGTGCCAGCAGCCGTTCCACCGGGACTAGCGGGGCCTTT
>TRBV4-1|TRBJ2-1|.|medium-sized
CASSQEPGNPYNEQFF
TGCGCCAGCAGCCAAGAACCGGGGAACCCTTACAATGAGCAGTTCTTC
>TRBV6-5|TRBJ1-5|.|.
CASSYSQDRYQPQHF
TGTGCCAGCAGTTACTCGCAGGACCGCTATCAGCCCCAGCATTTT
>TRBV3-1|TRBJ1-4|.|many
CASSHYQIGESNEKLFF
TGTGCCAGCAGCCATTACCAGATAGGGGAGTCTAATGAAAAACTGTTTTTT
>TRBV19|TRBJ2-2|.|many
CASRTWDRSNTGELFF
TGTGCCAGTAGGACTTGGGACCGCTCGAACACCGGGGAGCTGTTTTTT
>TRBV12-3/TRBV12-4|TRBJ1-5|.|.
CASSSRAADGRNQPQHF
TGTGCCAGCAGTTCTAGAGCGGCCGACGGACGCAATCAGCCCCAGCATTTT
>TRBV5-1|TRBJ2-2|TRBD2|few
CASRGLADYTGELFF
TGCGCCAGCAGAGGACTAGCGGACTACACCGGGGAGCTGTTTTTT
>TRBV25-1|TRBJ1-2|.|many
CASSEPGPLNGYTF
TGTGCCAGCAGTGAACCGGGACCTCTGAATGGCTACACCTTC
>TRBV7-8|TRBJ2-7|.|few
CASGPRDRSYEQYF
TGTGCCAGCGGCCCTAGGGACCGCTCCTACGAGCAGTACTTC